What follows are 10 T cell receptor beta chains derived from one specimen sequenced in a study of PD-L1 blockade in urothelial cancer. Sequencing was performed with immunoSEQ multiplex PCR; in TCRdb, only in-frame clones are kept and a portion is missing. Of around 1,900 clones listed, about 35% are singletons. The source material was tumor tissue, sampled before atezolizumab (anti-PD-L1) treatment. The receptor set was obtained from a man aged 45-60 years with urothelial cancer.

In this sample, this clone turned up a few times. The chain couples TRBV11-3 to TRBJ2-5; 9 bases agree with TRBD2. Germline values: CDR1 SGHNT, CDR2 YENEEA. V gave up 8 bases and J gave up 1 base; unmatched junction bases: 14. The CDR3 totals 17 residues. CDR3 sequence reads: CASGSSGARGLQETQYF. CDR3 coding DNA: TGTGCCAGCGGCTCTAGCGGGGCTAGGGGTCTCCAAGAGACCCAGTACTTC.

The chain joins TRBV28 to TRBJ1-2; D might be TRBD1 (6 bases). Trimming took 6 bases from V and 8 from J, leaving 13 bases between them. Germline values: CDR1 MDHEN, CDR2 SYDVKM. This CDR3 is 12 amino acids long. The CDR3 loop reads CASRIQGSGYTF. The CDR3 nucleotides are TGTGCCAGCAGGATACAGGGATCAGGCTACACCTTC.

The rearrangement links TRBV30 to TRBJ2-1, with D perhaps TRBD2 (6 bases). Trimming cost V 4 bases and J 6 bases, with 13 bases left between them. The CDR3 spans 13 residues. Germline CDR1 reads GTSNPN; CDR2 reads SVGIG (reference sequence). The CDR3 coding sequence is TGTGCCTGGATTCCTAGCGCTGTCAATGAGCAGTTCTTC. Translation gives CAWIPSAVNEQFF.

Only one count was recorded for this clone. V and J are TRBV29-1 and TRBJ1-1; possible D gene TRBD1, 5 bases. CDR3 size: 13 residues. The V end lost 5 bases, the J end lost 3 bases, and 13 bases lay between the germline ends. Germline CDR1 and CDR2: SQVTM and ANQGSEA. The CDR3 sequence: CSVYPVGDTEAFF. The CDR3 DNA is TGCAGCGTTTATCCCGTGGGGGACACTGAAGCTTTCTTT.

V and J are TRBV29-1 and TRBJ2-1; TRBD2 matches at 14 bases. V dropped 7 bases and J dropped 9; count of bases not matched to a gene: 8. In germline, CDR1 is SQVTM, CDR2 ANQGSEA. This CDR3 contains 14 residues. CDR3 coding DNA: TGCAGCGGGACCGGGACTAGCGGGAGAGGTGAGCAGTTCTTC. Translating gives CSGTGTSGRGEQFF.

The CDR3: CASSRGGGQPQHF. CDR3 DNA: TGTGCCAGTAGTAGGGGTGGCGGCCAGCCCCAGCATTTT. The rearrangement links TRBV19 to TRBJ1-5; no firm D call. The CDR3 is 13 residues long. The germline CDR1 and CDR2 sequences are LNHDA and SQIVND (reference sequence). With 4 bases removed from V and 7 bases from J, the gap between germline ends came to 11 bases.

The V call is TRBV29-1, the J call TRBJ2-7; 7 bases map to TRBD2. The CDR3 runs to 13 residues. CDR1 and CDR2 (germline): SQVTM, ANQGSEA. V gave up 6 bases and J gave up 7 bases; unmatched junction bases: 12. In nucleotides, the CDR3 is TGCAGCGTCGAGGGGTTCCCGGGGGGAGAGCAGTACTTC. As protein: CSVEGFPGGEQYF.

The V gene is TRBV18, the J gene TRBJ2-1; 9 positions match TRBD1. CDR1 is KGHSH, CDR2 LQKENI, per germline. The CDR3 consists of 14 residues. V lost 5 bases to trimming and J lost 3 bases; unmatched junction nucleotides: 2. CDR3 bases: TGTGCCAGCTCAGGGACAGGGTACTACAATGAGCAGTTCTTC. Its translation: CASSGTGYYNEQFF.

This rearrangement joins TRBV6-8 to TRBJ2-7; 9 nucleotides line up with TRBD1. Germline lookup yields CDR1 MNHGY and CDR2 SAAAGT. V dropped 5 bases and J dropped 3; count of bases not matched to a gene: 8. The CDR3 sequence is 15 residues long. The CDR3 DNA is TGTGCCAGCAGTCTATCGGGACAGGGATACTACGAGCAGTACTTC. It translates to CASSLSGQGYYEQYF.

This clone was observed a handful of times. This chain joins TRBV28 and TRBJ2-7; TRBD1 is a possible D gene (5 bases). V lost 3 bases, J lost 4 bases, and 13 bases lay in between. There are 14 residues in the CDR3. Germline CDR1 and CDR2: MDHEN and SYDVKM. The CDR3 DNA reads as TGTGCCAGCAGTTTGAGACAGTTTCTTTACGAGCAGTACTTC. This encodes CASSLRQFLYEQYF.